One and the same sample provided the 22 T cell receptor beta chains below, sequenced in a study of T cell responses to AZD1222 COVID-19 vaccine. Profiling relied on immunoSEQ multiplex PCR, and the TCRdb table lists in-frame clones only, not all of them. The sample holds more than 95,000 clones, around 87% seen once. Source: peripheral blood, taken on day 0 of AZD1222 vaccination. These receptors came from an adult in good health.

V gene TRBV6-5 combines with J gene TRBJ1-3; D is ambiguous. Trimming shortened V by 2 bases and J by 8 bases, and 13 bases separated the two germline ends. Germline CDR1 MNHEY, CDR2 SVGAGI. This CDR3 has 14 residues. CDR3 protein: CASSYLKRADTIYF. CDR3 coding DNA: TGTGCCAGCAGTTACCTCAAAAGGGCTGACACCATATATTTT.

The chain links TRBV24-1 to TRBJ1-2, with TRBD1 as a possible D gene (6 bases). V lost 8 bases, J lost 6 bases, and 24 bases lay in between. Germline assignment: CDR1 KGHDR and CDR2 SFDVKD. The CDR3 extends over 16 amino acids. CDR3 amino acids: CATIVGQGLMENGYTF. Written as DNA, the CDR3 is TGTGCCACCATCGTCGGTCAGGGGCTGATGGAAAATGGCTACACCTTC.

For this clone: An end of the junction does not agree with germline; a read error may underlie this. The CDR3 region has the DNA TGTGCTAGCAGCCAAGGGCTGAACTCTCACGATTACGAGCAGTACTTC. The encoded protein is CASSQGLNSHDYEQYF. This chain uses TRBV7-7 with TRBJ2-7; D is ambiguous. The CDR3 sequence is 16 residues long. Germline CDR1 reads SSHAT; CDR2 reads FNYEAQ (reference sequence).

The CDR3 bases are TGCAGTGCTAGTGGGGGACTAGCGGGATTAAAAGCGTGGGAGCAGTACTTC. The encoded protein is CSASGGLAGLKAWEQYF. This chain links TRBV20-1 with TRBJ2-7, with 13 positions matching TRBD2. CDR3 length: 17 residues. Germline V gene data show CDR1 as DFQATT and CDR2 as SNEGSKA (reference sequence). The trim removed 3 bases at V and 7 bases at J, leaving 15 bases unmatched.

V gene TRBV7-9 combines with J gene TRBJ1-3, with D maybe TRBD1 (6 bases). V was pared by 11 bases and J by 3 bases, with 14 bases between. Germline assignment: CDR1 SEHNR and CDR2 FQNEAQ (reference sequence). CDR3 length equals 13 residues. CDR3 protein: CAGRGASGNTIYF. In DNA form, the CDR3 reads TGTGCCGGCCGGGGGGCTAGTGGAAACACCATATATTTT.

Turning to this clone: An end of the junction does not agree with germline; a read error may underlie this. Here the CDR3 reads CASSENPGLAGETQYF. The CDR3 bases are TGTGCTAGCAGCGAAAATCCGGGACTAGCGGGAGAGACCCAGTACTTC. The V call is TRBV7-7, the J call TRBJ2-5, with TRBD2 matching 12 bases. The CDR3 is 16 amino acids. In germline, CDR1 is SSHAT, CDR2 FNYEAQ (reference sequence).

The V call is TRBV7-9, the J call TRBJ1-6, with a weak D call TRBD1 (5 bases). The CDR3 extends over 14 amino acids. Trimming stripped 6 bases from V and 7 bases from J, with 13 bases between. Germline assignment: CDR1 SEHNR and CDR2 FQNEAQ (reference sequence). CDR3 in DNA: TGTGCCAGCAGACCAGACGGGGGGAATTCACCCCTCCACTTT. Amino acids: CASRPDGGNSPLHF.

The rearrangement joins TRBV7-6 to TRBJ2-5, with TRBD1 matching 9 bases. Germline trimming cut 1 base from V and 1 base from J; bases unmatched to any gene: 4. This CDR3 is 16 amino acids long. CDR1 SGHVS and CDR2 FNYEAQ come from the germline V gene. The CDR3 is CASSLGGQGGQETQYF. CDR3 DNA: TGTGCCAGCAGCTTAGGGGGACAGGGAGGCCAAGAGACCCAGTACTTC. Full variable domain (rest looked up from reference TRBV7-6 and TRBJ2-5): GAGVSQSPRYKVTKRGQDVALRCDPISGHVSLYWYRQALGQGPEFLTYFNYEAQQDKSGLPNDRFSAERPEGSISTLTIQRTEQRDSAMYRCASSLGGQGGQETQYFGPGTRLLVL.

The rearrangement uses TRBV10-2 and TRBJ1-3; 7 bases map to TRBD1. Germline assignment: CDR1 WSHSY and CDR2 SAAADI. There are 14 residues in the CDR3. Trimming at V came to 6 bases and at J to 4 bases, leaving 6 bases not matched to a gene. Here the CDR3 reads CASRDGTEGNTIYF. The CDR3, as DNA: TGCGCCAGCAGGGACGGGACAGAGGGAAACACCATATATTTT.

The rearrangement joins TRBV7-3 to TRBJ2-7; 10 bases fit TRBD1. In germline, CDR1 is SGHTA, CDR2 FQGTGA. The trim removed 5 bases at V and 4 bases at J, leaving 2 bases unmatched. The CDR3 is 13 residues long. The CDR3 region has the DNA TGTGCCAGCAGCCCGGGACAGGGGTACGAGCAGTACTTC. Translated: CASSPGQGYEQYF.

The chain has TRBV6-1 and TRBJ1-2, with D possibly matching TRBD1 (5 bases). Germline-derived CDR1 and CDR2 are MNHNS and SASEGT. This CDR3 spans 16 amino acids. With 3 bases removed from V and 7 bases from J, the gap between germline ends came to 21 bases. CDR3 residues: CASSEESWAKGTGYTF. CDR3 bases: TGTGCCAGCAGTGAGGAGTCTTGGGCCAAAGGGACTGGCTACACCTTC.

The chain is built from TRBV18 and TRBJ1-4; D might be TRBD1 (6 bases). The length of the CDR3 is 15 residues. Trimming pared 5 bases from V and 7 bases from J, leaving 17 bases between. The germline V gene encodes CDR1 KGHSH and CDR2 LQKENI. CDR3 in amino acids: CASSRGLDSGEKLFF. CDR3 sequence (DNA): TGTGCCAGCTCAAGGGGGTTGGATTCCGGTGAAAAACTGTTTTTT.

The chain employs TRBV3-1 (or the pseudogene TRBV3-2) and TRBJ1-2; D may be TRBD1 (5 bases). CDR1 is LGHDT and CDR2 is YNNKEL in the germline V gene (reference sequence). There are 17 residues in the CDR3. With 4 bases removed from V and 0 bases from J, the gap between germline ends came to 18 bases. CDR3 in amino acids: CASSPVYKLTANYGYTF. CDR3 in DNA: TGTGCCAGCAGCCCAGTATATAAACTGACAGCTAACTATGGCTACACCTTC.

The CDR3 reads CAISESAGPNNEQFF. Here the CDR3 DNA reads TGTGCCATCAGTGAGTCAGCGGGACCGAACAATGAGCAGTTCTTC. The V and J genes are TRBV10-3 and TRBJ2-1; TRBD2 agrees at 7 bases. CDR3 size: 15 residues. CDR1 is ENHRY and CDR2 is SYGVKD in the germline V gene. With 0 bases clipped from V and 5 bases from J, the junction kept 4 bases outside the gene matches.

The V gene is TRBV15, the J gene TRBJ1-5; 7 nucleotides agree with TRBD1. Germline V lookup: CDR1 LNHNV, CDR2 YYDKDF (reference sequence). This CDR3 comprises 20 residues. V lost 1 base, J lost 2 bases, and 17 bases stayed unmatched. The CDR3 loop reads CATSRVSRTGPLVGNQPQHF. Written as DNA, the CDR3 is TGTGCCACCAGCAGAGTTTCTCGGACAGGTCCATTAGTCGGCAATCAGCCCCAGCATTTT.

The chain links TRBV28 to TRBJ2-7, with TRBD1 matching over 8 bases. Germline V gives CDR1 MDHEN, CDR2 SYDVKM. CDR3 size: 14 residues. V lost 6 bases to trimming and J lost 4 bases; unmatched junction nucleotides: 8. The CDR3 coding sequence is TGTGCCAGCAGCCAAGGGACAGGCCGATACGAGCAGTACTTC. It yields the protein CASSQGTGRYEQYF.

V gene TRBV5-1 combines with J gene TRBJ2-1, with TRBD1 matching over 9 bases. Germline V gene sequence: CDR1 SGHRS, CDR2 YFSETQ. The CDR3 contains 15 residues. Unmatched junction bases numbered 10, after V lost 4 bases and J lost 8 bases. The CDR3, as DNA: TGCGCCAGCAGCCCCGGGACAGGGTCTGGCGATGAGCAGTTCTTC. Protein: CASSPGTGSGDEQFF.

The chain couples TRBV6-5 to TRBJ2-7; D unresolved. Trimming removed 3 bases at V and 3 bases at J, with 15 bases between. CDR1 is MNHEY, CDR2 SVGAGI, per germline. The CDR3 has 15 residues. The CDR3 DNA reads TGTGCCAGCAGTTATGACCCTTTTGGGCTCTACGAGCAGTACTTC. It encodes CASSYDPFGLYEQYF.

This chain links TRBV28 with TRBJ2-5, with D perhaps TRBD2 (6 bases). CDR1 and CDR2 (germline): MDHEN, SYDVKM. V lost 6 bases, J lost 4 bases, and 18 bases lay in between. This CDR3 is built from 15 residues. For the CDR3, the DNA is TGTGCCAGCAGCCATCGGGTGGGAGGCGCAGAGACCCAGTACTTC. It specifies CASSHRVGGAETQYF.

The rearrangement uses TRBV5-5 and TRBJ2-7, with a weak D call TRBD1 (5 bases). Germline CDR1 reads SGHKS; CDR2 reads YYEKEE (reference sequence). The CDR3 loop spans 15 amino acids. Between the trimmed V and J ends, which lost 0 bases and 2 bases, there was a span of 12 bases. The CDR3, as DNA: TGTGCCAGCAGCTTGGAGGTCCAGGGTCCCTACGAGCAGTACTTC. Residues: CASSLEVQGPYEQYF.

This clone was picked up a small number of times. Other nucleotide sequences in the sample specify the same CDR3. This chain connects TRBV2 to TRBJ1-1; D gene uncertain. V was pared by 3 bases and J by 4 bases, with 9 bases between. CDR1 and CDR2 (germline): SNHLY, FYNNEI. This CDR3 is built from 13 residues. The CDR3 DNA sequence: TGTGCCAGCAGTGAGGTGGAGGGCACTGAAGCTTTCTTT. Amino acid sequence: CASSEVEGTEAFF.

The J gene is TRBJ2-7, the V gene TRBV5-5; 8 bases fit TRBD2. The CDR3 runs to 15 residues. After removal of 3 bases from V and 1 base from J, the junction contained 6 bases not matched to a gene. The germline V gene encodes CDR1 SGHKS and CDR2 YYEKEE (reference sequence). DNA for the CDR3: TGTGCCAGCAGCTCTTTCACGGGGGGGTCCTACGAGCAGTACTTC. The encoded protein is CASSSFTGGSYEQYF.